This TCR beta chain is drawn from a study of blood T cell repertoires in COVID-19. Study details: Specimens from acute and convalescent COVID-19 originated in the United States, Italy and Spain. PBMCs, B-cell-depleted T cells, or T cells provided the cDNA or gDNA that made up the material.

Germline V gene lookup returns CDR1 MDHEN and CDR2 SYDVKM. The CDR3 is made up of 15 amino acids. Trimming took off 3 bases at V and 4 bases at J, with 15 bases between the two ends. Original methodology: Amplification of reference gene primers was used by the study to estimate nucleated cell counts. The protocol was immunoSEQ multiplex PCR, while the TCRdb copy is restricted to in-frame clones and leaves out a portion. The V and J calls and clone size come from that table; D and trimming were worked out from the DNA. Of under 500,000 clones listed, approximately 90% are singletons. The clonotype originates from a woman in her twenties or thirties with acute or convalescent COVID-19. The chain combines TRBV28 with TRBJ1-1, with TRBD1 as a possible D gene (5 bases). Sequencing was performed on peripheral blood. CDR3 protein: CASSFLRGLSTEAFF. Written as DNA, the CDR3 is TGTGCCAGCAGTTTTTTAAGGGGTCTAAGCACTGAAGCTTTCTTT.